The 6 T cell receptor beta chains reported below all come from one sample, sequenced in a study of OX40 agonist ivuxolimab in advanced cancers. Assay: immunoSEQ multiplex PCR; the TCRdb copy retains only in-frame clones and omits some. This table has about 19,000 clones, 83% appearing once. This specimen consisted of CD4+ or CD8+ T cells sorted from blood, obtained in a trial of the OX40 agonist ivuxolimab. All receptors come from an adult with an advanced solid tumor such as melanoma, head and neck, liver or kidney cancer.

The chain joins TRBV2 to TRBJ2-1; no firm D call. This CDR3 has 14 amino acids. Trimming took off 6 bases at V and 3 bases at J, with 12 bases between the two ends. Germline V gene data show CDR1 as SNHLY and CDR2 as FYNNEI. The CDR3 sequence: CASRDQAGYNEQFF. In DNA form, the CDR3 reads TGTGCCAGCAGAGACCAAGCCGGCTACAATGAGCAGTTCTTC.

The J gene is TRBJ2-7, the V gene TRBV27, with TRBD2 matching over 11 bases. The V gene end was trimmed by 2 bases and the J gene end by 4 bases; junction bases not matched to a gene: 4. The germline V gene encodes CDR1 MNHEY and CDR2 SMNVEV (reference sequence). The CDR3 has 15 amino acids. The CDR3 bases are TGTGCCAGCAGTTTAGCTAGCGGGGGGACGTACGAGCAGTACTTC. Its translation is CASSLASGGTYEQYF.

The sample holds one count of this clone. V is TRBV28 and J is TRBJ1-1; 7 bases are a match to TRBD1. V was pared by 3 bases and J by 0 bases, with 4 bases of the junction left unmatched. CDR1 and CDR2 (germline): MDHEN, SYDVKM. The CDR3 is 15 amino acids. The CDR3: CASSLTGNVNTEAFF. For the CDR3, the DNA is TGTGCCAGCAGTTTGACAGGGAATGTGAACACTGAAGCTTTCTTT.

This clone is a singleton in its sample. The chain links TRBV5-1 to TRBJ2-3; possibly TRBD1 for D (6 bases). Germline V gene sequence: CDR1 SGHRS, CDR2 YFSETQ. There are 16 residues in the CDR3. V dropped 0 bases and J dropped 3 bases, with 14 bases sitting between them. CDR3 sequence reads: CASSLAGQSMTDTQYF. The CDR3 nucleotides read TGCGCCAGCAGCTTGGCCGGACAGAGCATGACAGATACGCAGTATTTT.

V is TRBV6-5 and J is TRBJ1-2; tentative D call: TRBD1 (6 bases). V was trimmed by 6 bases and J by 4 bases, leaving 12 bases between them. The germline gives CDR1 MNHEY, CDR2 SVGAGI. The CDR3 length is 13 residues. CDR3 DNA sequence: TGTGCCAGCAGGGGGGGACAACCCTATGGCTACACCTTC. Translating gives CASRGGQPYGYTF.

The V gene is TRBV19, the J gene TRBJ2-5, with 9 bases that match TRBD1. CDR1 is LNHDA and CDR2 is SQIVND in the germline V gene (reference sequence). The CDR3 contains 13 residues. V trimming: 5 bases; J trimming: 6 bases; junction bases outside the gene matches: 4. DNA for the CDR3: TGTGCCAGTAGTGGGAACAGGGGGCAGACCCAGTACTTC. It specifies CASSGNRGQTQYF.